The T cell receptor beta chain under discussion was sequenced for a study of shared clonotypes between healthy human individuals. Points from the study as a whole: For sorted subsets, rarefaction showed incomplete sequencing despite large depth. Generally, estimated richness proved larger in naive subsets than it did in memory subsets. The study sampled only blood, and tissue repertoires likely differ.

The naive CD8 population came from CD45RO-negative cells selected for CCR7, without terminally differentiated effector memory CD45RA+ cells. Worth noting for this clone: Its antigen is not known.

Original processing methods: ImmunoSEQ only sent back junction sequences with no quality scores, so filtering was done differently. TCRdb's copy holds only in-frame clones and misses some; the assay was immunoSEQ multiplex PCR. V and J calls and clone size follow that table, whereas D and trimming were derived from the DNA. This sample carries about 2.2 million clones, about 94% of them seen once, and the ten largest clones take more than 1.5%. This CDR3 is built from 16 residues. Losses at the gene ends were 8 bases for V and 2 bases for J; bases not matched to a gene: 14. The germline CDR1 and CDR2 sequences are MNHEY and SMNVEV (reference sequence).

The sequence came from a man between 18 and 29 years old in good health. Some clones in this sample may be carry-over from other donors' samples. This chain uses TRBV27 with TRBJ2-7, with 8 nucleotides matching TRBD2. The source material was naive CD8+ T cells from PBMCs. The CDR3 bases are TGTGCCAGCTCCATGGTAAGAGTAGCGGGACCCTACGAGCAGTACTTC. Amino acid sequence: CASSMVRVAGPYEQYF.